This TCR beta chain was captured by sequencing in a study of T cell responses to AZD1222 COVID-19 vaccine. Findings of the study overall: Donors skewed white British and female; clonal diversity was possibly underestimated.

V lost 3 bases, J lost 4 bases, and 6 bases stayed unmatched. Germline assignment: CDR1 GTSNPN and CDR2 SVGIG (reference sequence). The CDR3 spans 14 residues. As to this clone: Antigen specificity is unknown.

Here immunoSEQ multiplex PCR was the method, and the copy in TCRdb shows in-frame clones only, minus some. The table lists about 110,000 clones, roughly 84% of them singletons. This TCR was sampled from an adult in good health. The chain joins TRBV30 to TRBJ2-7; 10 bases line up with TRBD1. The source material was peripheral blood, sampled on day 0 of AZD1222 vaccination. CDR3 DNA: TGTGCCTGGAGGCCCCGGGACAGGGGTTACGAGCAGTACTTC. It translates to CAWRPRDRGYEQYF.